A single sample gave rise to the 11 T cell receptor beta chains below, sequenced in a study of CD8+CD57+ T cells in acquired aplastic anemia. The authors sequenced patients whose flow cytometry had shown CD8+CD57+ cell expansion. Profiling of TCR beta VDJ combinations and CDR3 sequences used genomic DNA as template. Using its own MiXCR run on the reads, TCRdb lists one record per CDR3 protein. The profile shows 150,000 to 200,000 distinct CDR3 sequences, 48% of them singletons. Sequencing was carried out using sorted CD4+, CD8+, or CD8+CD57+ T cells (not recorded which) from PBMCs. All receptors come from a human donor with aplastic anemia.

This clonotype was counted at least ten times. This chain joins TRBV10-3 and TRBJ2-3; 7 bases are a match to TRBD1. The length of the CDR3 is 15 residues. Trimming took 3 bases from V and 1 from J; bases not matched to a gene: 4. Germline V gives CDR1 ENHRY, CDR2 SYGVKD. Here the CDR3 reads CAISDKGTGTDTQYF. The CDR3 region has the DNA TGTGCCATCAGTGATAAGGGGACAGGCACAGATACGCAGTATTTT.

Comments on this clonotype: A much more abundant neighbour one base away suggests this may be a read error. CDR3 amino acids: CASSTHPGSSYEQHF. In DNA, the CDR3 is TGTGCTAGCAGCACCCATCCGGGAAGCTCCTACGAGCAGCACTTC. This sequence joins TRBV7-7 and TRBJ2-7; D possibly corresponds to TRBD2 (5 bases). This CDR3 contains 15 residues. Germline V gene lookup returns CDR1 SSHAT and CDR2 FNYEAQ (reference sequence).

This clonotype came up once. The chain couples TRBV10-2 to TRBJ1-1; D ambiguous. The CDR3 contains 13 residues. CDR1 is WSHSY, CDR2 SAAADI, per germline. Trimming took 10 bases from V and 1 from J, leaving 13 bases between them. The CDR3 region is CATLAGRNTEAFF. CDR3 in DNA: TGCGCCACCCTCGCCGGGAGGAACACTGAAGCTTTCTTT.

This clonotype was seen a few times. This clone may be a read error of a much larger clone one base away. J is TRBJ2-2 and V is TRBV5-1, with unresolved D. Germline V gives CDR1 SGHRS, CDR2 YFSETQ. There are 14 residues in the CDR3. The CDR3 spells CTSSLAGNTGELFF. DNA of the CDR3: TGCACCAGCAGCTTGGCCGGAAACACCGGGGAGCTGTTTTTT. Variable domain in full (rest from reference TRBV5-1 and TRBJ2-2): KAGVTQTPRYLIKTRGQQVTLSCSPISGHRSVSWYQQTPGQGLQFLFEYFSETQRNKGNFPGRFSGRQFSNSRSEMNVSTLELGDSALYLCTSSLAGNTGELFFGEGSRLTVL.

This CDR3 is CASQSSGGVTEAFF. CDR3 nucleotide sequence: TGTGCGAGCCAAAGCTCGGGGGGCGTCACTGAAGCTTTCTTT. J is TRBJ1-1 and V is TRBV7-2; tentative D call: TRBD1 (6 bases). The CDR3 runs to 14 residues. CDR1 and CDR2 (germline): SGHTA, FQGNSA.

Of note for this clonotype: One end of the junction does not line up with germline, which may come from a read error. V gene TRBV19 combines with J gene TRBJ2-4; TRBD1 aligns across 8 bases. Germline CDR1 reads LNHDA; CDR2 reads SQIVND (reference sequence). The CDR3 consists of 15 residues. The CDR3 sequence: CASSTDRAAKNIQYW. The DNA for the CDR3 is TGTGCCAGTAGTACGGACAGGGCGGCCAAAAACATTCAGTACTGG. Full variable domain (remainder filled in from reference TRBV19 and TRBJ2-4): DGGITQSPKYLFRKEGQNVTLSCEQNLNHDAMYWYRQDPGQGLRLIYYSQIVNDFQKGDIAEGYSVSREKKESFPLTVTSAQKNPTAFYLCASSTDRAAKNIQYWGAGTRLSVL.

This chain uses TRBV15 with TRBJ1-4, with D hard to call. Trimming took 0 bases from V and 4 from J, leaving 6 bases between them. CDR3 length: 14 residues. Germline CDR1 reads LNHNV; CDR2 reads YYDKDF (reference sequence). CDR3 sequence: CATSREASNEKLFF. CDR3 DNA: TGTGCCACCAGCAGAGAGGCTAGTAATGAAAAACTGTTTTTT.

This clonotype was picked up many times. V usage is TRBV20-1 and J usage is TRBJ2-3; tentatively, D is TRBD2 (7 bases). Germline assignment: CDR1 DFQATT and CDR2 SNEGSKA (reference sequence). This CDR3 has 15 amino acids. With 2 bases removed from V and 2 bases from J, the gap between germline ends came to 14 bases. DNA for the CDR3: TGCAGTGCTAGAAGGTTGCGGGGGCACACAGATACGCAGTATTTT. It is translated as CSARRLRGHTDTQYF.

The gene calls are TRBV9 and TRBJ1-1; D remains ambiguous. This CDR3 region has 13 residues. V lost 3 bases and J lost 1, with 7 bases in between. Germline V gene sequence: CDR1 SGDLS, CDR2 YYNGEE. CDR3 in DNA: TGTGCCAGCAGCGAGGTGGAGAACACTGAAGCTTTCTTT. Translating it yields CASSEVENTEAFF. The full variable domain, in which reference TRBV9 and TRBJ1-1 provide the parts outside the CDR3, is DSGVTQTPKHLITATGQRVTLRCSPRSGDLSVYWYQQSLDQGLQFLIQYYNGEERAKGNILERFSAQQFPDLHSELNLSSLELGDSALYFCASSEVENTEAFFGQGTRLTVV.

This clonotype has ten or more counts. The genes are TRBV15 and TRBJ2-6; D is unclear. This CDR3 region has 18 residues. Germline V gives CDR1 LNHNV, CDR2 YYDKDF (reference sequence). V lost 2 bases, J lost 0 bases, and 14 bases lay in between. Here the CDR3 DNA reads TGTGCCACCAGCAGAACTTTGACATTACCCTCTGGGGCCAACGTCCTGACTTTC. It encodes CATSRTLTLPSGANVLTF.

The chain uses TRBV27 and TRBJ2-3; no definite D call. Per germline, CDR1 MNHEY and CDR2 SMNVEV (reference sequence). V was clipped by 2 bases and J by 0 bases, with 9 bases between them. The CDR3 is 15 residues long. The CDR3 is CASSLAPASTDTQYF. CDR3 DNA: TGTGCCAGCAGTTTAGCTCCCGCTAGCACAGATACGCAGTATTTT.